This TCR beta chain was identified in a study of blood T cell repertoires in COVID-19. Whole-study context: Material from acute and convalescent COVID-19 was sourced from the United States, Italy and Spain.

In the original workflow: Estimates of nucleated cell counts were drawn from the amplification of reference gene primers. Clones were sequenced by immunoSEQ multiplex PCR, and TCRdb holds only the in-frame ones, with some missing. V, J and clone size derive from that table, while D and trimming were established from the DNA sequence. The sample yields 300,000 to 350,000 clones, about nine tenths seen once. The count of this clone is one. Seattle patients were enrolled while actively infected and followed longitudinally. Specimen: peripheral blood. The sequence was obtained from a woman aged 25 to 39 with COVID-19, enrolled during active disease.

The CDR3 protein is CASSPRANTGELFF. CDR3 sequence (DNA): TGTGCCAGCTCACCCCGCGCGAACACCGGGGAGCTGTTTTTT. This sequence joins TRBV18 and TRBJ2-2; no reliable D call. Trimming removed 3 bases at V and 0 bases at J, with 5 bases between. Germline-derived CDR1 and CDR2 are KGHSH and LQKENI. The CDR3 runs to 14 residues.